This is a list of T cell receptor beta chains from one sample in a study of neurological immune-mediated disorders. TCRdb reprocessed the 5' RACE reads with MiXCR, giving one entry per CDR3 protein. This table has tens of thousands of distinct CDR3 sequences, approximately 10% appearing once. Sequences were obtained from PBMCs. The receptors originated from a woman between 40 and 50 years old with HTLV-1-associated myelopathy (HAM/TSP). Both conserved end residues are part of each CDR3. Each record gives: J gene, D gene, clone size, V gene, CDR3 protein, CDR3 DNA. A D gene is named only where the DNA matches it firmly. Size is stated for part of the rows, as once, few or many counts, or as a class when the clone is expanded.

J gene: TRBJ2-7
D gene: .
clone size: medium-sized
V gene: TRBV7-2
CDR3 protein: CASSWSGIPYEQYF
CDR3 DNA: TGTGCCAGCAGTTGGTCGGGGATCCCCTACGAGCAGTACTTC

J gene: TRBJ2-1
D gene: .
clone size: medium-sized
V gene: TRBV20-1
CDR3 protein: CSARLQLIEQFF
CDR3 DNA: TGCAGTGCTAGACTCCAGCTTATTGAGCAGTTCTTC

J gene: TRBJ2-2
D gene: TRBD2
clone size: many
V gene: TRBV12-3/TRBV12-4
CDR3 protein: CASSFLNRIPGLAGLNTGELFF
CDR3 DNA: TGTGCCAGCAGCTTTTTAAACCGAATACCGGGACTAGCGGGGCTGAACACCGGGGAGCTGTTTTTT

J gene: TRBJ2-3
D gene: .
clone size: few
V gene: TRBV10-2
CDR3 protein: CASSDIDTQYF
CDR3 DNA: TGCGCCAGCAGTGACATTGATACGCAGTATTTT

J gene: TRBJ1-1
D gene: .
clone size: few
V gene: TRBV5-1
CDR3 protein: CASSPAPDTEAFF
CDR3 DNA: TGCGCCAGCAGCCCGGCCCCGGATACTGAAGCTTTCTTT

J gene: TRBJ2-4
D gene: .
clone size: many
V gene: TRBV7-2
CDR3 protein: CASSLFAAWGKNIQYF
CDR3 DNA: TGTGCCAGCAGCTTATTTGCAGCCTGGGGCAAAAACATTCAGTACTTC

J gene: TRBJ2-1
D gene: TRBD2
clone size: many
V gene: TRBV25-1
CDR3 protein: CASSGSSGGYNEQFF
CDR3 DNA: TGTGCCAGCAGTGGTTCTAGCGGGGGCTACAATGAGCAGTTCTTC

J gene: TRBJ2-7
D gene: TRBD1
clone size: many
V gene: TRBV29-1
CDR3 protein: CSVNHGTGSYEQYF
CDR3 DNA: TGCAGCGTTAATCATGGGACAGGGTCCTACGAGCAGTACTTC

J gene: TRBJ2-5
D gene: TRBD1
clone size: many
V gene: TRBV18
CDR3 protein: CASSGQPFGEETQYF
CDR3 DNA: TGTGCCAGCTCGGGACAGCCCTTCGGGGAGGAGACCCAGTACTTC

J gene: TRBJ1-2
D gene: .
clone size: .
V gene: TRBV6-5
CDR3 protein: CAISYSIGDHYGYTF
CDR3 DNA: TGTGCCATCAGTTACTCGATAGGGGACCACTATGGCTACACCTTC

J gene: TRBJ2-3
D gene: TRBD1
clone size: many
V gene: TRBV5-1
CDR3 protein: CASSLGTDRVTDTQYF
CDR3 DNA: TGCGCCAGCAGCTTGGGTACTGACAGGGTAACAGATACGCAGTATTTT

J gene: TRBJ1-2
D gene: TRBD1
clone size: many
V gene: TRBV5-1
CDR3 protein: CASSSTGTGYRYTF
CDR3 DNA: TGCGCCAGCAGCTCCACCGGGACAGGGTATCGCTACACCTTC

J gene: TRBJ2-2
D gene: .
clone size: many
V gene: TRBV7-2
CDR3 protein: CASSLATASGGELFF
CDR3 DNA: TGTGCCAGCAGCTTAGCGACAGCTTCTGGCGGGGAGCTGTTTTTT

J gene: TRBJ2-2
D gene: .
clone size: many
V gene: TRBV12-3/TRBV12-4
CDR3 protein: CASNIGSSFTGELFF
CDR3 DNA: TGTGCCAGCAATATTGGGTCTAGCTTCACCGGGGAGCTGTTTTTT

J gene: TRBJ2-5
D gene: TRBD1
clone size: medium-sized
V gene: TRBV6-2/TRBV6-3
CDR3 protein: CASTRGRQGETQYF
CDR3 DNA: TGTGCCAGCACTCGGGGAAGACAGGGAGAGACCCAGTACTTC

J gene: TRBJ2-1
D gene: .
clone size: many
V gene: TRBV29-1
CDR3 protein: CSVVPGDSYNEQFF
CDR3 DNA: TGCAGCGTTGTTCCAGGGGACTCCTACAATGAGCAGTTCTTC

J gene: TRBJ2-7
D gene: TRBD2
clone size: many
V gene: TRBV29-1
CDR3 protein: CSVELAGGPDSEQYF
CDR3 DNA: TGCAGCGTTGAGCTAGCGGGGGGCCCCGATTCTGAGCAGTACTTC

J gene: TRBJ2-5
D gene: .
clone size: many
V gene: TRBV7-6
CDR3 protein: CASSPLGGGAGETQYF
CDR3 DNA: TGTGCCAGCAGCCCCCTTGGGGGGGGGGCTGGGGAGACCCAGTACTTC